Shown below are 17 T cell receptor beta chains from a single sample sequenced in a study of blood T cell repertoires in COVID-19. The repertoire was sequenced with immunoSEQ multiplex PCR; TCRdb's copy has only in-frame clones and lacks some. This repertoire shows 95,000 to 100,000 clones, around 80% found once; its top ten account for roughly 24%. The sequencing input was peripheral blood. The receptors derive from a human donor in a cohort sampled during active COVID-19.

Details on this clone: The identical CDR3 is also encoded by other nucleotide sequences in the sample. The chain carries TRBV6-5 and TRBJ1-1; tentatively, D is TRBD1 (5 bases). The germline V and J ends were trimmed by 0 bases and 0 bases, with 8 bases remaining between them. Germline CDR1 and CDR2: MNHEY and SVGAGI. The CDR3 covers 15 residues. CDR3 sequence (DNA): TGTGCCAGCAGTTACTCAGCAGGGATGAACACTGAAGCTTTCTTT. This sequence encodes CASSYSAGMNTEAFF.

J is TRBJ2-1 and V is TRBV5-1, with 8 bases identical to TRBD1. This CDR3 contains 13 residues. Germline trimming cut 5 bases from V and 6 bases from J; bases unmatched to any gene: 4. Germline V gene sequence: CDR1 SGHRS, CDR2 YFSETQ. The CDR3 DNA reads TGCGCCAGCAGGGACAGGGAAGGCAATGAGCAGTTCTTC. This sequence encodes CASRDREGNEQFF.

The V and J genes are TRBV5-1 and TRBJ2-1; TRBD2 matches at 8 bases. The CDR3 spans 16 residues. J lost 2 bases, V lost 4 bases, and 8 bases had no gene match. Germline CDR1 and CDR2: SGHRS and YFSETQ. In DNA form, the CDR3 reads TGCGCCAGCAGCCTCTCCGGGGGGGCCGCCTACAATGAGCAGTTCTTC. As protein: CASSLSGGAAYNEQFF.

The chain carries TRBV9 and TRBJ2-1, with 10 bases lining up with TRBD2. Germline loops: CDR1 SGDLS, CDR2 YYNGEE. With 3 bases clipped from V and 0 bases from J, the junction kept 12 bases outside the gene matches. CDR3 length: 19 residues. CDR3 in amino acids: CASSGLAGPTLSSYNEQFF. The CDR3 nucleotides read TGTGCCAGCAGCGGACTAGCGGGTCCAACCCTTAGCTCCTACAATGAGCAGTTCTTC.

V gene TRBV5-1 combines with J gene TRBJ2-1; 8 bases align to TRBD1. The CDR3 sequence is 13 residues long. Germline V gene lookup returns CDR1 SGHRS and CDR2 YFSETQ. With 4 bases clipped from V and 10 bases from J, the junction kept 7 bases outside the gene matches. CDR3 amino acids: CASSEQDRGEQFF. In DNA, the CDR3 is TGCGCCAGCAGCGAACAAGACAGGGGAGAGCAGTTCTTC.

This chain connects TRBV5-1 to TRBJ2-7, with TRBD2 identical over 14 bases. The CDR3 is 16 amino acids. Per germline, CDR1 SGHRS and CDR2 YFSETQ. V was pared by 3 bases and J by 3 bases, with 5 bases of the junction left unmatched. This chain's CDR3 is CASSSPGLAGVYEQYF. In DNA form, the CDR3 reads TGCGCCAGCAGCTCGCCGGGACTAGCGGGAGTCTACGAGCAGTACTTC.

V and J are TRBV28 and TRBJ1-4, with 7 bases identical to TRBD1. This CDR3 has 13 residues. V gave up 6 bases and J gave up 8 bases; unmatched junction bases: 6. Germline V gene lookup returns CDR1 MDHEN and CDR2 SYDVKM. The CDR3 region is CASRETGREKLFF. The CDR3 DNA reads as TGTGCCAGCAGAGAGACAGGGCGGGAAAAACTGTTTTTT.

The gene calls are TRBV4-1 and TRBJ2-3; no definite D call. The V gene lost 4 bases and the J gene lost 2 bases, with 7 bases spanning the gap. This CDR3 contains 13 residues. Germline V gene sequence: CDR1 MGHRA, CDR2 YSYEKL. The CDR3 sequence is CASSLFYTDTQYF. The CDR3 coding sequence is TGCGCCAGCAGCCTGTTTTACACAGATACGCAGTATTTT.

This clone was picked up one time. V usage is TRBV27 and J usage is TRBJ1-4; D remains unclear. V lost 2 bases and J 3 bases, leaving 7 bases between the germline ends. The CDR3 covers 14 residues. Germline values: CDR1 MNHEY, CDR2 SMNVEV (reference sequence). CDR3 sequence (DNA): TGTGCCAGCAGTTTAACCGGGGCTAATGAAAAACTGTTTTTT. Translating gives CASSLTGANEKLFF. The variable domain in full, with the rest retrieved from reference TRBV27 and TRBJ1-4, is EAQVTQNPRYLITVTGKKLTVTCSQNMNHEYMSWYRQDPGLGLRQIYYSMNVEVTDKGDVPEGYKVSRKEKRNFPLILESPSPNQTSLYFCASSLTGANEKLFFGSGTQLSVL.

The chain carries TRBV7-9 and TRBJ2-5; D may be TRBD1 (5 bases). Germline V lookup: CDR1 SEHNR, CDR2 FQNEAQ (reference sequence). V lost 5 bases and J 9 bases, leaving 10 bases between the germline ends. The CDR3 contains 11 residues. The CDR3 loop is CASSAPTAQYF. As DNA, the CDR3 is TGTGCCAGCAGCGCCCCGACAGCCCAGTACTTC.

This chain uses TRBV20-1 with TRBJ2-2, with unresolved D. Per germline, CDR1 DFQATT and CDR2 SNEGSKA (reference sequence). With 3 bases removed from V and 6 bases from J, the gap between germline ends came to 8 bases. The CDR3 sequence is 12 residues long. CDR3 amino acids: CSASMGSGELFF. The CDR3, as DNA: TGCAGTGCTAGTATGGGCTCCGGGGAGCTGTTTTTT.

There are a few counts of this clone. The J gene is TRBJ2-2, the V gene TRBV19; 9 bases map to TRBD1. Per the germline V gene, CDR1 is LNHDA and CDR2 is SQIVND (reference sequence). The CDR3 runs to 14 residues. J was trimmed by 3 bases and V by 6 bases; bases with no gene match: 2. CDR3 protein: CASRGQGYTGELFF. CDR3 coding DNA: TGTGCCAGTAGGGGACAGGGATACACCGGGGAGCTGTTTTTT.

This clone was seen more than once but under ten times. The CDR3 spells CATSRDQVQETQYF. The CDR3 coding sequence is TGTGCCACCAGCAGAGATCAGGTCCAAGAGACCCAGTACTTC. The V gene is TRBV15, the J gene TRBJ2-5, with D hard to call. CDR3 size: 14 residues. Germline CDR1 reads LNHNV; CDR2 reads YYDKDF (reference sequence). Between the trimmed V and J ends, which lost 0 bases and 1 base, there was a span of 6 bases.

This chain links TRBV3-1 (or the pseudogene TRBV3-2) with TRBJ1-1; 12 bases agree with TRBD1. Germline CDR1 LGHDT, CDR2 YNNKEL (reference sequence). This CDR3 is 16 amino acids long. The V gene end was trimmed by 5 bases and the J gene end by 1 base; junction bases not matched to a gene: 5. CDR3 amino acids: CASSKRDRGPNTEAFF. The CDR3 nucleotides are TGTGCCAGCAGCAAAAGGGACAGGGGGCCGAACACTGAAGCTTTCTTT.

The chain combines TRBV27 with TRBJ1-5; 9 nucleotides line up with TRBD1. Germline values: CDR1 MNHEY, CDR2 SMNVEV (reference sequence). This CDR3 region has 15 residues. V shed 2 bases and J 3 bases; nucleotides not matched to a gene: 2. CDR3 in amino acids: CASSLRTGVNQPQHF. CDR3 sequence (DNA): TGTGCCAGCAGTTTACGGACAGGGGTCAATCAGCCCCAGCATTTT.

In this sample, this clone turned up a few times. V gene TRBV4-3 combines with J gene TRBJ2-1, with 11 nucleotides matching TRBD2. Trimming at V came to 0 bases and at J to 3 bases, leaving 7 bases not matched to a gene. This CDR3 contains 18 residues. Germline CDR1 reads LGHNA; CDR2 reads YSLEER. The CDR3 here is CASSQEGTSGRFYNEQFF. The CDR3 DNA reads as TGCGCCAGCAGCCAAGAGGGGACTAGCGGTAGATTCTACAATGAGCAGTTCTTC.

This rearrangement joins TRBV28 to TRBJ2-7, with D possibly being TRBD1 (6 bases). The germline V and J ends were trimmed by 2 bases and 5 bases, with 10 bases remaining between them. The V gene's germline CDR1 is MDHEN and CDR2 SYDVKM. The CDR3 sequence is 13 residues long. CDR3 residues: CASSLGQRNEQYF. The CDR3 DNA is TGTGCCAGCAGTTTAGGACAGAGAAACGAGCAGTACTTC.